This TCR beta chain stems from a study of T-cell memory formation after mild COVID-19. A word on this clonotype: Its antigen remains unidentified.

General study findings and limits: Clones that contracted from day 15 to 85 had balanced CD4/CD8; later expanders were CD4+ biased.

Germline CDR1 reads SGDLS; CDR2 reads YYNGEE. The CDR3 contains 15 residues. V lost 0 bases and J 4 bases, leaving 14 bases between the germline ends. TCRalpha and TCRbeta libraries used 5'RACE with constant-segment primers and UMIs. In TCRdb, the 5' RACE reads were re-called with MiXCR into one record per CDR3 protein. Seen here are about 130,000 distinct CDR3 sequences, approximately 25% observed once, and the top ten hold roughly 25%. The source is an adult woman who had mild COVID-19 (a few samples of this study predate the infection). Cell type and time point are not known. The chain employs TRBV9 and TRBJ2-7; D is undetermined. The material sequenced was PBMCs or a T cell subset sorted from them (not recorded which). The CDR3 protein is CASSVAGSPGYEQYF. The CDR3 region has the DNA TGTGCCAGCAGCGTAGCCGGCTCCCCCGGGTACGAGCAGTACTTC.